The entry below describes one TCR beta chain. The target antigen is unknown. Sequencing used immunoSEQ multiplex PCR; TCRdb keeps in-frame clones, though not all of them. Among 850,000 to 1,100,000 clones, roughly 80% were seen once, and the ten largest hold roughly 0.83%. The split of CD4+ cells yielded CD45RA+ naive and CD45RA-negative memory subsets. CDR1 and CDR2 (germline): SGHAT, FQNNGV. V gave up 1 base and J gave up 6 bases, with 7 bases separating them. The CDR3 length is 12 residues. The entry originates in a study of shared clonotypes between healthy human individuals. Study conclusions and caveats: Non-shared clonotypes displayed generation probabilities falling below those of clonotypes present in all four donors.

The V gene is TRBV11-2, the J gene TRBJ2-7, with D maybe TRBD1 (6 bases). The sequenced material came from memory CD4+ T cells from PBMCs. The subset: CD45RA-negative fraction. The receptor was isolated from a man aged 18 to 30 in good health. Some clones in this sample may be carry-over from other donors' samples. The CDR3 here is CASSLVGGEQYF. CDR3 nucleotides: TGTGCCAGCAGCTTAGTAGGGGGCGAGCAGTACTTC.